Described below is a single T cell receptor (beta chain) sequence and its context. A multiplex PCR was run with 60 Vbeta primers and 13 Jbeta primers. The table came from immunoSEQ multiplex PCR; TCRdb's copy has only in-frame clones and leaves some out. The repertoire consists of roughly 130,000 clones, with around 85% occurring once and the leading ten covering around 10%. The sample originates from a study of cytomegalovirus exposure and HLA in healthy donors. Between the trimmed V and J ends, which lost 5 bases and 0 bases, there was a span of 11 bases. CDR3 length: 15 residues. This receptor was identified in a woman in her fifties or sixties in good health and CMV-seropositive. The genes are TRBV23-1 and TRBJ1-5, with D uncertain. TRBV23-1 is noted as an ORF with a role that remains uncertain. Sequenced: PBMCs. CDR3 bases: TGCGCCAGCAGTTCTACGGGTTATAGCAATCAGCCCCAGCATTTT. Residues: CASSSTGYSNQPQHF.